This T cell receptor beta chain came from a study of T cells in Graves' hyperthyroidism and ophthalmopathy. Amplified TCR beta CDR3 regions came from RNA transcripts. HTBI primers were the set used in a first-round RT-PCR of the TCR CDR3. From the multiplex PCR reads, TCRdb called clonotypes with MiXCR, one entry per CDR3 protein. The repertoire consists of some 800,000 distinct CDR3 sequences, with 35% to 45% occurring once and the leading ten covering 7.5% to 9.5%. This clonotype was seen ten or more times. What it binds is unknown. Study-wide points: Progression to ophthalmopathy was predicted a median of about 6.6 months early. Most thyroid clonotypes expanded above 0.001 were also detected in blood.

The clonotype originates from a man younger than 30 with Graves' hyperthyroidism. Specimen: blood.

This chain's CDR3 is CAISSGTVSNQPQHF. For the CDR3, the DNA is TGTGCCATCAGTTCCGGGACAGTCAGCAATCAGCCCCAGCATTTT. V is TRBV10-3 and J is TRBJ1-5, with TRBD1 matching 7 bases. Germline V gene data show CDR1 as ENHRY and CDR2 as SYGVKD. CDR3 length: 15 residues. V lost 5 bases to trimming and J lost 1 base; unmatched junction nucleotides: 5.